Listed below are T cell receptor beta chains from one sample, sequenced in a study of T-cell memory formation after mild COVID-19. TCRdb passed the 5' RACE reads through MiXCR, listing each CDR3 protein once. The sample has about 14,000 distinct CDR3 sequences, 9.5% to 15% seen once. The specimen sequenced was PBMCs or a T cell subset sorted from them (not recorded which). The source is an adult woman who had mild COVID-19 (a few samples of this study predate the infection). Cell type and time point are not known. The conserved cysteine and the conserved F or W are not part of the CDR3 here.

j_call: TRBJ1-5
cdr3_length: 11
v_call: TRBV5-5
cdr3_aa: ASSLGSNQPQH

j_call: TRBJ2-3
cdr3_length: 15
v_call: TRBV4-3
cdr3_aa: ASSQARTGTSTDTQY

j_call: TRBJ1-2
cdr3_length: 11
v_call: TRBV4-1
cdr3_aa: ASSQAPDYGYT

j_call: TRBJ2-7
cdr3_length: 11
v_call: TRBV11-2
cdr3_aa: ASSLHSSYEQY

j_call: TRBJ2-2
cdr3_length: 14
v_call: TRBV14
cdr3_aa: ASSQWSGINTGELF

j_call: TRBJ2-7
cdr3_length: 12
v_call: TRBV18
cdr3_aa: ASTGTSSPYEQY

j_call: TRBJ2-7
cdr3_length: 19
v_call: TRBV28
cdr3_aa: ASSLLRVTSQSGLQTYEQY

j_call: TRBJ2-1
cdr3_length: 15
v_call: TRBV7-9
cdr3_aa: ASSHNQGGISYNEQF

j_call: TRBJ2-3
cdr3_length: 17
v_call: TRBV4-1
cdr3_aa: ASSQTTWTSGGRTDTQY

j_call: TRBJ2-2
cdr3_length: 15
v_call: TRBV10-3
cdr3_aa: AITATGIVLNTGELF

j_call: TRBJ2-5
cdr3_length: 16
v_call: TRBV7-2
cdr3_aa: ASSFWLEARAYQETQY

j_call: TRBJ2-2
cdr3_length: 14
v_call: TRBV12-3/TRBV12-4
cdr3_aa: ASSFSVLADTGELF

j_call: TRBJ1-1
cdr3_length: 13
v_call: TRBV7-3
cdr3_aa: ASQEGRGMNTEAF

j_call: TRBJ2-5
cdr3_length: 12
v_call: TRBV5-1
cdr3_aa: ASSLEVNLETQY

j_call: TRBJ1-2
cdr3_length: 16
v_call: TRBV6-5
cdr3_aa: ASSSTGTRAAVGYGYT

j_call: TRBJ1-1
cdr3_length: 11
v_call: TRBV7-6
cdr3_aa: ASSLYSGSEAF

j_call: TRBJ2-7
cdr3_length: 10
v_call: TRBV6-5
cdr3_aa: ASRGWDYEQY

j_call: TRBJ2-2
cdr3_length: 12
v_call: TRBV5-1
cdr3_aa: ATNKGKGTGELF

j_call: TRBJ1-1
cdr3_length: 12
v_call: TRBV12-3/TRBV12-4
cdr3_aa: ASTLRGLNTEAF

j_call: TRBJ1-1
cdr3_length: 9
v_call: TRBV7-9
cdr3_aa: ASSLTREAF

j_call: TRBJ2-5
cdr3_length: 11
v_call: TRBV20-1
cdr3_aa: SARGDWEETQY

j_call: TRBJ2-3
cdr3_length: 13
v_call: TRBV6-6
cdr3_aa: ASSYWAGATDTQY

j_call: TRBJ2-1
cdr3_length: 17
v_call: TRBV9
cdr3_aa: ASSVPSSPGPEGFDEQF

j_call: TRBJ1-1
cdr3_length: 12
v_call: TRBV29-1
cdr3_aa: SVPAVDRDTEAF

j_call: TRBJ2-1
cdr3_length: 15
v_call: TRBV18
cdr3_aa: ASSPPLRTSANNEQF

j_call: TRBJ1-1
cdr3_length: 13
v_call: TRBV25-1
cdr3_aa: ASSESPQTNTEAF

j_call: TRBJ1-2
cdr3_length: 11
v_call: TRBV7-9
cdr3_aa: ASSLDPLMSYS

j_call: TRBJ2-1
cdr3_length: 14
v_call: TRBV5-1
cdr3_aa: ASSPGWGRSYNEQF

j_call: TRBJ2-1
cdr3_length: 11
v_call: TRBV6-5
cdr3_aa: ASSYSAVNEQF

j_call: TRBJ2-2
cdr3_length: 17
v_call: TRBV19
cdr3_aa: ASSIGDEAGNSNTGELF

j_call: TRBJ2-7
cdr3_length: 11
v_call: TRBV4-1
cdr3_aa: ASSQGFSYEQY

j_call: TRBJ2-2
cdr3_length: 12
v_call: TRBV29-1
cdr3_aa: SVPGRGLAGELF

j_call: TRBJ1-1
cdr3_length: 14
v_call: TRBV6-6
cdr3_aa: ASFLFGQRGAAEAF

j_call: TRBJ1-2
cdr3_length: 13
v_call: TRBV25-1
cdr3_aa: ASSEWRGAYPGYT

j_call: TRBJ2-5
cdr3_length: 12
v_call: TRBV7-9
cdr3_aa: ASSFERRRETQY

j_call: TRBJ2-7
cdr3_length: 12
v_call: TRBV5-1
cdr3_aa: ASSSQGTPYEQY

j_call: TRBJ2-5
cdr3_length: 11
v_call: TRBV20-1
cdr3_aa: SAPSGRWETQY

j_call: TRBJ2-7
cdr3_length: 13
v_call: TRBV2
cdr3_aa: ASSVETGGGYEQY

j_call: TRBJ2-1
cdr3_length: 13
v_call: TRBV5-1
cdr3_aa: ASRETGTGVNEQF

j_call: TRBJ1-5
cdr3_length: 13
v_call: TRBV15
cdr3_aa: ATSARWGNNQPQH

j_call: TRBJ2-7
cdr3_length: 12
v_call: TRBV5-1
cdr3_aa: ASPMDMEFYEQY

j_call: TRBJ1-2
cdr3_length: 12
v_call: TRBV7-9
cdr3_aa: ASSFETGAYGYT

j_call: TRBJ2-7
cdr3_length: 12
v_call: TRBV4-2
cdr3_aa: ASSQETSGIEQY

j_call: TRBJ2-5
cdr3_length: 13
v_call: TRBV11-2
cdr3_aa: ASSLGGSGQETQY

j_call: TRBJ1-2
cdr3_length: 12
v_call: TRBV7-9
cdr3_aa: ASSHFDRDGGYT

j_call: TRBJ2-1
cdr3_length: 16
v_call: TRBV7-6
cdr3_aa: ASILVATGPQSYNEQF

j_call: TRBJ2-6
cdr3_length: 15
v_call: TRBV12-3/TRBV12-4
cdr3_aa: ASSGDRRGSGANVLT

j_call: TRBJ2-1
cdr3_length: 13
v_call: TRBV25-1
cdr3_aa: ASSGGQGAYNEQF

j_call: TRBJ2-1
cdr3_length: 14
v_call: TRBV9
cdr3_aa: ASSVYSSGLDNEQF

j_call: TRBJ2-7
cdr3_length: 16
v_call: TRBV5-6
cdr3_aa: ASSSGTSGVRVSYEQY

j_call: TRBJ1-2
cdr3_length: 11
v_call: TRBV5-4
cdr3_aa: ASKTGPDYGYT

j_call: TRBJ2-4
cdr3_length: 13
v_call: TRBV15
cdr3_aa: ATSREGVNKNIQY

j_call: TRBJ2-3
cdr3_length: 14
v_call: TRBV20-1
cdr3_aa: SARRPGDPSTDTQY

j_call: TRBJ2-2
cdr3_length: 12
v_call: TRBV11-2
cdr3_aa: ASSLGPLAGELF

j_call: TRBJ1-4
cdr3_length: 12
v_call: TRBV27
cdr3_aa: ASRRLYRGEKLF